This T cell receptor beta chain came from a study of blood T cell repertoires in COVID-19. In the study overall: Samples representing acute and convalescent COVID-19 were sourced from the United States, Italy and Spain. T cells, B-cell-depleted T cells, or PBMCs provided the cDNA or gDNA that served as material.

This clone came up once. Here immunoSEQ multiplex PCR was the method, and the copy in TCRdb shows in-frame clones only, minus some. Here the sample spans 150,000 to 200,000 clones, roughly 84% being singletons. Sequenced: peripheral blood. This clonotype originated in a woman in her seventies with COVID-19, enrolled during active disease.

The DNA for the CDR3 is TGTGCCAGCAGCCAAGATCGGCCCTTCGGCGGAGGCTACACCTTC. Translation gives CASSQDRPFGGGYTF. The V gene is TRBV3-1 (or the pseudogene TRBV3-2), the J gene TRBJ1-2, with D unclear. This CDR3 comprises 15 residues. Trimming took 0 bases from V and 8 from J, leaving 16 bases between them. Germline V gives CDR1 LGHDT, CDR2 YNNKEL (reference sequence).